This T cell receptor (beta chain) originates from a study of technical replicates of blood from four donors. Produced via immunoSEQ multiplex PCR; TCRdb's table is partial and in-frame only. The sample includes tens of thousands of clones, about 95% of them seen just once. Germline CDR1 SGDLS, CDR2 YYNGEE. The CDR3 is 14 amino acids. V was pared by 4 bases and J by 13 bases, with 11 bases of the junction left unmatched. V is TRBV9 and J is TRBJ2-1; 10 bases agree with TRBD2. Sequencing was performed on T cells isolated from PBMCs. The TCR was taken from a human donor in good health. CDR3 region: CASSPATSGFSQFF. The CDR3 DNA is TGTGCCAGCAGCCCGGCGACTAGCGGGTTTTCCCAGTTCTTC.